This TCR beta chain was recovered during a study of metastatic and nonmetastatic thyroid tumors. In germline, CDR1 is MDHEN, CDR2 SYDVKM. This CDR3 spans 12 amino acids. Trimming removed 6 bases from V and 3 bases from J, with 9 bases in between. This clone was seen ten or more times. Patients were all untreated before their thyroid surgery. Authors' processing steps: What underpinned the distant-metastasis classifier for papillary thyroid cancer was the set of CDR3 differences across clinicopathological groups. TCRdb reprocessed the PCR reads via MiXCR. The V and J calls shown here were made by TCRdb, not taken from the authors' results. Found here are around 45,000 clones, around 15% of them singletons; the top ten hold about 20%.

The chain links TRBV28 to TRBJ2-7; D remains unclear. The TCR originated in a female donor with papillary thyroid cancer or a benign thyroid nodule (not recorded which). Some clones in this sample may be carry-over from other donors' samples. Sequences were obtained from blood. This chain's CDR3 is CASSSPLYEQYF. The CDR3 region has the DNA TGTGCCAGCAGCAGCCCTCTCTACGAGCAGTACTTC.